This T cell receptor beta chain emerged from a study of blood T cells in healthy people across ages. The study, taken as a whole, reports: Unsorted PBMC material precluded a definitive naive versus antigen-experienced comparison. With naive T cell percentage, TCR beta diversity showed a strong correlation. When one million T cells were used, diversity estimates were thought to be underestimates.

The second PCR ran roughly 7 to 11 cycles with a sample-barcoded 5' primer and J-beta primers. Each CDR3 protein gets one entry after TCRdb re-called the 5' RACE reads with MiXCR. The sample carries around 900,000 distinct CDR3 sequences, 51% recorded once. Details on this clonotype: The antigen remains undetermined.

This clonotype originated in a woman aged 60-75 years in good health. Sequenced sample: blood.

The CDR3 nucleotides are TGTGCCACCCGGACGAGAGGTGGCGAGCAGTACTTC. It translates to CATRTRGGEQYF. This chain uses TRBV28 with TRBJ2-7; D not certain. The CDR3 totals 12 residues. Trimming removed 10 bases at V and 6 bases at J, with 16 bases between. Germline-derived CDR1 and CDR2 are MDHEN and SYDVKM.